These T cell receptor beta chains were read from a single sample in a study of blood T cell repertoires in COVID-19. Generated by immunoSEQ multiplex PCR, the TCRdb table keeps only in-frame clones and is missing some. This sample carries about 150,000 clones, 75% to 90% of them seen once, and the ten largest clones take roughly 15%. Specimen: peripheral blood. The receptors here all came from a middle-aged woman with acute or convalescent COVID-19. The CDR3 runs from the conserved cysteine through the conserved F or W. The D gene is left open where the match is weak.

14 TRBV5-1 TRBD1 CASSLGQGETEAFF
15 TRBV7-3 TRBD2 CASSLLAGGAGELFF
16 TRBV10-3 TRBD2 CAISESGKPYTDTQYF
17 TRBV5-1 - CASSRSAQGRDNYGYTF
16 TRBV9 TRBD2 CASSTPSGSSYNEQFF
15 TRBV19 - CASSLSRGSYNEQFF
16 TRBV5-1 TRBD2 CASSPPSSGGARTQYF
15 TRBV7-3 TRBD2 CASSETSGSVYEQFF
14 TRBV5-4 - CASSLVGDSEKLFF
16 TRBV6-5 TRBD1 CASSYSTGVDLTEAFF
13 TRBV29-1 TRBD1 CSIRDRLTYEQYF
16 TRBV25-1 TRBD2 CASSDHTGTSGYEQYF
17 TRBV6-6 - CASSRILGGTNTGELFF
13 TRBV30 - CAWSGDRPNEQFF
13 TRBV5-6 - CASSLRSNTEAFF
15 TRBV7-2 - CASSPRTVRNQPQHF
12 TRBV29-1 - CSVGQDSYEQYF
16 TRBV11-2 TRBD1 CASSLVDGQGPYEQYF
14 TRBV2 TRBD1 CASSEATGYGELFF
15 TRBV4-2 - CASSQVGGTNEKLFF
13 TRBV19 - CASTLLLSGELFF
16 TRBV5-1 TRBD1 CASSLEALSGGDGYTF
15 TRBV15 - CATSRVAGGNQPQHF
14 TRBV27 TRBD1 CASSPGQVNQPQHF
13 TRBV3-1/TRBV3-2 - CASSQVSGYEQYF
15 TRBV6-5 - CASRRAGPAYNEQFF
16 TRBV10-3 TRBD1 CAIKASSGTGGKEQYF
15 TRBV6-5 TRBD1 CASSRDRVGQETQYF
15 TRBV23-1 - CASSQSIGDSYEQYF
14 TRBV24-1 TRBD2 CATSEVGRTGELFF
13 TRBV2 - CASSAGQIYEQYF
15 TRBV27 - CASSRSPSSYNEQFF
15 TRBV3-1/TRBV3-2 - CASSQMLANTDTQYF
16 TRBV7-9 TRBD2 CASSMGLAGARVEQFF
15 TRBV27 - CASRLQGLSNQPQHF
14 TRBV30 TRBD2 CAWRRDYLSGELFF
16 TRBV4-2 TRBD2 CASSQDLAGSSYEQYF
15 TRBV10-3 - CAISESGGRGTEAFF
17 TRBV11-2 - CASSHEVRRGGTDTQYF
15 TRBV19 - CASSFWVAAGNTIYF
16 TRBV6-1 - CASSEYMTEYPYEQYF
12 TRBV2 - CASSIITGELFF
19 TRBV5-1 TRBD2 CASSLAMGLAGAGTDTQYF
14 TRBV19 TRBD1 CASGTDSYNSPLHF
16 TRBV11-2 - CASSFWGDTSTDTQYF
17 TRBV21-1 - CASSRQTNPASQETQYF
15 TRBV19 - CASSMVQGATYGYTF
16 TRBV10-1 TRBD2 CARRTSGCLAKNIQYF
14 TRBV5-8 - CASSLRGNTGELFF
13 TRBV28 - CANSDRSNYGYTF
16 TRBV4-1 TRBD2 CASSQALAGVYNEQFF
16 TRBV5-8 TRBD1 CASSKGQIMNTGELFF
16 TRBV3-1/TRBV3-2 TRBD2 CASSQELTSGSYEQYF
14 TRBV11-2 TRBD2 CASSSGLAGDEQYF